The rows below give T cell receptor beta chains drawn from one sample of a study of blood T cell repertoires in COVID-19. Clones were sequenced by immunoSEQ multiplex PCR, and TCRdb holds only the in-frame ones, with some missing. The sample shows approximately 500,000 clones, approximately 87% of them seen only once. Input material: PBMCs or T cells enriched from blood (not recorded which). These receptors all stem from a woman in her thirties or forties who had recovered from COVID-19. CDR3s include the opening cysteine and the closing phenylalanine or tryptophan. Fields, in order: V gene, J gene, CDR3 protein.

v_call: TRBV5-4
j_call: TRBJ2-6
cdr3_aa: CASSLTMSSGANVLTF

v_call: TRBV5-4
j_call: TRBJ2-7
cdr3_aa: CASSLTGGYEQYF

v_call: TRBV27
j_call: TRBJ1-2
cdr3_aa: CASSGTGASNYGYTF

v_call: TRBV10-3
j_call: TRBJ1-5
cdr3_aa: CAISEEAGGQPQHF

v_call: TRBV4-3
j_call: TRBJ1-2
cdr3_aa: CASSQDLATGGYYGYTF

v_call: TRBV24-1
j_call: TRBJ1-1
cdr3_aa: CATSDSAGTGNTEAFF

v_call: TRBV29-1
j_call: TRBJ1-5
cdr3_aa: CSVGAGGVNQPQHF

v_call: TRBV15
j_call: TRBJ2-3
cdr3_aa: CATSMGLAGVRDTQYF

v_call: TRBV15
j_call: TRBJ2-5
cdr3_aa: CATSRVGRGVQETQYF

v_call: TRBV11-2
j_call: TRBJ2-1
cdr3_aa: CASSFGLAGNEQFF

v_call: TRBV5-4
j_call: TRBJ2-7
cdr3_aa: CASSLGGTRNDEQYF

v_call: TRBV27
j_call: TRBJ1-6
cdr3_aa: CASRWTAMDSPLHF

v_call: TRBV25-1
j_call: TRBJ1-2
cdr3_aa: CASSEGGYYGYTF

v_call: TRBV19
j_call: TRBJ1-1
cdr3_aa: CARQTGQGDPEAFF

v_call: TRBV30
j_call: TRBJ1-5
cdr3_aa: CAWSRGQGGQPQHF

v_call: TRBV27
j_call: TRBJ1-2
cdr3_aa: CASSFTGTDYGYTF

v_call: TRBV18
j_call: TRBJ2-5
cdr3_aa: CASSPPAQETQYF

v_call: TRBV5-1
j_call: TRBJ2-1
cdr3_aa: CASSFGTLYNEQFF

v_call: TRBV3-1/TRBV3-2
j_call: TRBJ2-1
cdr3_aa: CASSQDLLAGSLEQFF

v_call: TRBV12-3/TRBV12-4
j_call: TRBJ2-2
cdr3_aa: CASSLGGKLFF

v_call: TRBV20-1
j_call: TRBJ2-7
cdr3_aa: CTKDRDHEQYF

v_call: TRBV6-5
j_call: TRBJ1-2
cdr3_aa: CASSYRGSGYTF

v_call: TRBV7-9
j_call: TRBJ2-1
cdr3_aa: CASSPRDRGNEQFF

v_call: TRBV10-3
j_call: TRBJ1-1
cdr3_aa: CAISAVRENTEAFF

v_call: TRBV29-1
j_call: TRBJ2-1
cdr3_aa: CSVEGITAGGAYNEQFF

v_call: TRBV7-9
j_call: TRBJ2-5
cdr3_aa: CASRAGLGETQYF

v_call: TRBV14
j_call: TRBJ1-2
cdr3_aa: CASSQERGFGYYGYTF

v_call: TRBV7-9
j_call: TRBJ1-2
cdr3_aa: CASSLGRQDYGYTF

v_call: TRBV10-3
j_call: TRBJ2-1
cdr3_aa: CAIRPITSSYNEQFF

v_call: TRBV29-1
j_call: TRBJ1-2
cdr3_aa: CSFGDSGYTF

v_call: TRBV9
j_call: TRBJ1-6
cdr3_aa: CASREQGRSPLHF

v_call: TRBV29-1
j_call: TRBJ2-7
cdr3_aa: CSVRGQFYEQYF

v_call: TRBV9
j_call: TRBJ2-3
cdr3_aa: CASSVASGGTDTQYF

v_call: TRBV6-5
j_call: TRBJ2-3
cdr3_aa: CASSLAGSTDTQYF

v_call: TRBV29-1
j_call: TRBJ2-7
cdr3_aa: CSVEVGPYEQYF